Described below is a single TCR beta chain sequence and its context. This sample is drawn from a study of T cells in Graves' hyperthyroidism and ophthalmopathy. Study background: Upon initial diagnosis and before any treatment, peripheral blood was collected.

Germline lookup yields CDR1 WSHSY and CDR2 SAAADI. The CDR3 runs 17 residues. Deletions cut 8 bases from V and 8 bases from J, with 27 bases between. It was RNA transcripts that yielded the amplified TCR beta CDR3 regions. HTBI primers drove first-round RT-PCR of the TCR CDR3. TCRdb re-derived calls from the multiplex PCR reads in MiXCR, one entry per CDR3 protein. The sample holds 600,000 to 800,000 distinct CDR3 sequences; roughly a third are singletons and the top ten take around 30%. With a duration under 2 months, the hyperthyroidism was newly diagnosed in patients aged 18 to 65. The chain recombines TRBV10-2 with TRBJ1-4; D is perhaps TRBD1 (5 bases). This receptor was identified in a woman aged 40-49 years with Graves' hyperthyroidism. Sequencing was done on a sample of blood. The CDR3 here is CASGPQGPPSFWEKLFF. CDR3 in DNA: TGCGCCAGCGGTCCCCAGGGACCCCCTAGCTTTTGGGAAAAACTGTTTTTT.